The rows below give T cell receptor beta chains drawn from one sample of a study of T cell responses to AZD1222 COVID-19 vaccine. Assay: immunoSEQ multiplex PCR; the TCRdb copy retains only in-frame clones and omits some. The table records approximately 200,000 clones, around 86% of them present only once. The sequenced sample was peripheral blood, obtained on day 0 of MenACWY control vaccination. The receptors were gathered from an adult in good health. CDR3s include the opening cysteine and the closing phenylalanine or tryptophan. A D gene is named only where the DNA matches it firmly.

D gene	J gene	V gene	CDR3 DNA	CDR3 protein
NA	TRBJ1-5	TRBV27	TGTGCCAGCAGACCCGACAGGAGCAATCAGCCCCAGCATTTT	CASRPDRSNQPQHF
TRBD2	TRBJ2-3	TRBV5-1	TGCGCCAGCAGCTTAGGTAGCGGGAGTTCGGGCACAGATACGCAGTATTTT	CASSLGSGSSGTDTQYF
NA	TRBJ1-3	TRBV14	TGTGCCAGCAGCCCGGCGAGCTCTGGAAACACCATATATTTT	CASSPASSGNTIYF
NA	TRBJ1-5	TRBV27	TGTGCCAGCAGTCAGACGCGCAGTCAGCCCCAGCATTTT	CASSQTRSQPQHF
NA	TRBJ2-7	TRBV28	TGTGCCAGCAGTTGGGGTGCAGCCTCCTACGAGCAGTACTTC	CASSWGAASYEQYF
NA	TRBJ1-1	TRBV30	TGTGCCTGGAGGATGGGGGTGAACACTGAAGCTTTCTTT	CAWRMGVNTEAFF
NA	TRBJ2-1	TRBV28	TGTGCCAGCAGCCCCCCTTACAATGAGCAGTTCTTC	CASSPPYNEQFF
NA	TRBJ2-6	TRBV5-1	TGCGCCAGCAGCTTGACAGGACAACGCTCTGGGGCCAACGTCCTGACTTTC	CASSLTGQRSGANVLTF
TRBD2	TRBJ2-7	TRBV15	TGTGCCACCAGCACGAGTTTGACTAGCGGGGGGTACGAGCAGTACTTC	CATSTSLTSGGYEQYF
TRBD1	TRBJ1-5	TRBV18	TGTGCCAGCTCACCAGGACAGGACAATCAGCCCCAGCATTTT	CASSPGQDNQPQHF
NA	TRBJ2-3	TRBV5-6	TGTGCCAGCAGCTTAAGAACGCGCATCTCTAGCACAGATACGCAGTATTTT	CASSLRTRISSTDTQYF
TRBD1	TRBJ2-2	TRBV28	TGTGCCACTACGCGGAGGACAGGGAACACCGGGGAGCTGTTTTTT	CATTRRTGNTGELFF
TRBD1	TRBJ2-3	TRBV4-2	TGTGCCAGCAGCCAAGAAGCGCCCGGACAGGGGTCAGATACGCAGTATTTT	CASSQEAPGQGSDTQYF
TRBD1	TRBJ1-6	TRBV28	TGTGCCAGCAGTTTAGGTACAGGGGGCCAATCACCCCTCCACTTT	CASSLGTGGQSPLHF
TRBD1	TRBJ1-1	TRBV12-5	TGTGCTAGTGGAACAATCTCCGGGACAGGGCCGCACACTGAAGCTTTCTTT	CASGTISGTGPHTEAFF